This T cell receptor (beta chain) was recovered during a study of T cell responses to AZD1222 COVID-19 vaccine. General study findings and limits: White British donors predominated, females outnumbered males, and clonal diversity was possibly underestimated. Close to half of all spike-specific TCRs reportedly target regions of the variants that are unmutated. Baseline seropositivity characterized only six AZD1222 recipients. Repertoire samples came only from after the peak T cell response.

Points on this clone: As yet, its antigen is unknown.

Profiling relied on immunoSEQ multiplex PCR, and the TCRdb table lists in-frame clones only, not all of them. The sample shows 80,000 to 130,000 clones, roughly 89% of them seen only once. Deletions cut 3 bases from V and 0 bases from J, with 14 bases between. The CDR3 consists of 15 residues. Germline-derived CDR1 and CDR2 are DFQATT and SNEGSKA (reference sequence). The chain employs TRBV20-1 and TRBJ1-1, with a weak D call TRBD1 (6 bases). The sequence derives from an adult in good health. The starting material was peripheral blood, obtained on day 0 of AZD1222 vaccination. CDR3 sequence reads: CSASTGQEMNTEAFF. In DNA, the CDR3 is TGCAGTGCTAGTACGGGACAAGAGATGAACACTGAAGCTTTCTTT.